Listed here are 13 T cell receptor beta chains from one sample, sequenced in a study of CD8 T cells in ankylosing spondylitis. Study-wide points: It appeared that ankylosing spondylitis blood was characterized by a TCR beta motif of several highly homologous variants.

TCRdb redid the calling of the 5' RACE reads with MiXCR, one entry per CDR3 protein. This sample carries fewer than 250,000 distinct CDR3 sequences, about a sixth of them seen once, and the ten largest clones take roughly 42%. Which antigens these TCRs recognize remains unknown. The sample was blood, either unsorted or a sorted T cell fraction (not recorded which). These receptors all stem from a male donor with ankylosing spondylitis.

About this clonotype: The junction and the germline gene differ at one end; a read error may be behind it. The chain uses TRBV5-1 and TRBJ2-7; 10 nucleotides agree with TRBD2. This CDR3 spans 13 amino acids. Germline assignment: CDR1 SGHRS and CDR2 YFSETQ. The CDR3 DNA reads as TGCACCAGTAGCGGGGGGAGCTCCTACGAGCAGTACTTC. Its translation: CTSSGGSSYEQYF.

The chain carries TRBV7-9 and TRBJ1-1, with TRBD1 as a possible D gene (5 bases). V dropped 5 bases and J dropped 6 bases, with 13 bases sitting between them. CDR3 length: 13 residues. Germline values: CDR1 SEHNR, CDR2 FQNEAQ (reference sequence). CDR3: CASSRRDVPEAFF. The CDR3 DNA reads as TGTGCCAGCAGCCGTAGGGACGTCCCTGAAGCTTTCTTT.

This chain connects TRBV5-1 to TRBJ2-1; D is perhaps TRBD2 (6 bases). Trimming removed 6 bases at V and 4 bases at J, with 14 bases between. The CDR3 is made up of 14 amino acids. From germline, CDR1 is SGHRS and CDR2 YFSETQ. The CDR3 sequence: CASTPTGVYNEQFF. The CDR3 nucleotides read TGCGCCAGCACGCCGACGGGGGTTTACAATGAGCAGTTCTTC.

In this sample, this clonotype is medium-sized (0.01 to 0.1%). The V and J genes are TRBV4-3 and TRBJ2-7, with 9 nucleotides matching TRBD1. CDR3 length: 15 amino acids. Looked up from germline, CDR1 is LGHNA and CDR2 is YSLEER. The J segment lost 1 base and the V segment lost 1 base, leaving 2 bases of the junction unmatched. The CDR3 DNA is TGCGCCAGCAGCCAAGGGACAGGGGAATCCTACGAGCAGTACTTC. It is translated as CASSQGTGESYEQYF.

This clonotype was found a few times. This chain links TRBV10-3 with TRBJ2-3, with D maybe TRBD2 (6 bases). V was trimmed by 0 bases and J by 0 bases, leaving 10 bases between them. Germline values: CDR1 ENHRY, CDR2 SYGVKD. The CDR3 is 16 amino acids. The CDR3 nucleotides read TGTGCCATCAGTGAGTCGGGGGGATCTAGCACAGATACGCAGTATTTT. Translated: CAISESGGSSTDTQYF.

The chain carries TRBV5-1 and TRBJ2-7; D is possibly TRBD1 or TRBD2 (5 bases each). The CDR3 contains 13 residues. Germline CDR1 reads SGHRS; CDR2 reads YFSETQ. V dropped 4 bases and J dropped 4 bases, with 12 bases sitting between them. The DNA of the CDR3 is TGCGCCAGCAGCCCGTGGGGGTTATACGAGCAGTACTTC. Its protein is CASSPWGLYEQYF.

The J gene is TRBJ2-3, the V gene TRBV12-3 or TRBV12-4; 16 nucleotides align to TRBD2. Trimming cost V 7 bases and J 4 bases; bases outside gene matches: 11. The length of the CDR3 is 18 residues. The CDR3 DNA sequence: TGTGCCAGCACCTTGGGACTAGCGGGAGGGGCTCGCGCAGATACGCAGTATTTT. It specifies CASTLGLAGGARADTQYF.

This chain joins TRBV4-3 and TRBJ2-3; perhaps D is TRBD1 or TRBD2 (5 bases each). The germline CDR1 and CDR2 sequences are LGHNA and YSLEER. Trimming removed 1 base at V and 0 bases at J, with 11 bases between. The CDR3 covers 16 residues. Written as DNA, the CDR3 is TGCGCCAGCAGCCAAGTTTGGGGCGGGAGCACAGATACGCAGTATTTT. This sequence encodes CASSQVWGGSTDTQYF.

This clonotype was counted only a few times. The chain links TRBV10-3 to TRBJ2-5, with D perhaps matching TRBD2 (5 bases). The germline V gene has CDR1 ENHRY and CDR2 SYGVKD. The CDR3 has 12 residues. The V and J ends lost 3 bases and 5 bases respectively, with 7 bases between them. CDR3 in amino acids: CAISELGETQYF. CDR3 sequence (DNA): TGTGCCATCAGTGAACTAGGGGAGACCCAGTACTTC.

This clonotype appeared a few times. The chain is built from TRBV5-1 and TRBJ2-1, with D perhaps matching TRBD1 or TRBD2 (5 bases each). Germline CDR1 reads SGHRS; CDR2 reads YFSETQ. This CDR3 comprises 14 residues. V lost 0 bases to trimming and J lost 5 bases, with 9 bases between them. The CDR3 here is CASSLAGTNNEQFF. CDR3 coding DNA: TGCGCCAGCAGCTTGGCGGGGACGAACAATGAGCAGTTCTTC. The full variable domain, completed using reference TRBV5-1 and TRBJ2-1, is KAGVTQTPRYLIKTRGQQVTLSCSPISGHRSVSWYQQTPGQGLQFLFEYFSETQRNKGNFPGRFSGRQFSNSRSEMNVSTLELGDSALYLCASSLAGTNNEQFFGPGTRLTVL.

The chain recombines TRBV7-6 with TRBJ2-7, with 9 bases identical to TRBD1. V trimming: 2 bases; J trimming: 2 bases; junction bases outside the gene matches: 10. CDR1 and CDR2 from the germline V gene are SGHVS and FNYEAQ. The CDR3 extends over 17 amino acids. The CDR3 region is CASSLRGTGLGAYEQYF. The CDR3 DNA reads TGTGCCAGCAGCTTACGGGGGACAGGGTTAGGGGCCTACGAGCAGTACTTC. The full variable domain, in which reference TRBV7-6 and TRBJ2-7 provide the parts outside the CDR3, is GAGVSQSPRYKVTKRGQDVALRCDPISGHVSLYWYRQALGQGPEFLTYFNYEAQQDKSGLPNDRFSAERPEGSISTLTIQRTEQRDSAMYRCASSLRGTGLGAYEQYFGPGTRLTVT.

This chain joins TRBV7-8 and TRBJ1-4; 7 bases align to TRBD1. This CDR3 comprises 16 residues. Trimming removed 0 bases from V and 9 bases from J; junction bases left unmatched: 10. Germline V gene lookup returns CDR1 SGHVS and CDR2 FQNEAQ. CDR3 nucleotide sequence: TGTGCCAGCAGCTTAGCGTCCGAGGGGGCGGATCAAAAACTGTTTTTT. Protein: CASSLASEGADQKLFF.

This clonotype occurred a few times. The rearrangement links TRBV11-2 to TRBJ2-5; D is tentatively TRBD1 or TRBD2 (5 bases each). The CDR3 extends over 14 amino acids. The V and J ends lost 1 base and 0 bases respectively, with 6 bases between them. The germline CDR1 and CDR2 sequences are SGHAT and FQNNGV. The CDR3 bases are TGTGCCAGCAGCTTAGGGGGGAACCAAGAGACCCAGTACTTC. Amino acids: CASSLGGNQETQYF.